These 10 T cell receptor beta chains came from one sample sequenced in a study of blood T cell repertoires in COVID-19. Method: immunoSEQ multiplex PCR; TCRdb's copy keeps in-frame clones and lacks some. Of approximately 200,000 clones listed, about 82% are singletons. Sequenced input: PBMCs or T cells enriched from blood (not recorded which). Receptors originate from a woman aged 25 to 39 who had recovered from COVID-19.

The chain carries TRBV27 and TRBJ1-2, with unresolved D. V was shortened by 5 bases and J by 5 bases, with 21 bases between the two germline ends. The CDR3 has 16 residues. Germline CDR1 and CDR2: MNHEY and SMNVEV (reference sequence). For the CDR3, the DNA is TGTGCCAGCAGTCCGTCGGTGGGCATATTCTGGTATGGCTACACCTTC. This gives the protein CASSPSVGIFWYGYTF.

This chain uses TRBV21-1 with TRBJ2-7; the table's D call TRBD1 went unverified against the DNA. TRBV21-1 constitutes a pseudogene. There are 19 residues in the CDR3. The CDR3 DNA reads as TGTGCCAGCAGCAAATCCACTAGTACGGGACAGGGCTTTTTCTACGAGCAGTACTTC. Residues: CASSKSTSTGQGFFYEQYF.

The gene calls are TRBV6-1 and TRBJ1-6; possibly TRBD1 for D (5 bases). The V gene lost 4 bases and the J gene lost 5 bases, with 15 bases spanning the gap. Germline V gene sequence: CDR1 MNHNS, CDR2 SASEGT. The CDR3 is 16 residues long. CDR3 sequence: CASSGAGQSDNSPLHF. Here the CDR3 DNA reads TGTGCCAGCAGTGGGGCAGGGCAATCCGATAATTCACCCCTCCACTTT.

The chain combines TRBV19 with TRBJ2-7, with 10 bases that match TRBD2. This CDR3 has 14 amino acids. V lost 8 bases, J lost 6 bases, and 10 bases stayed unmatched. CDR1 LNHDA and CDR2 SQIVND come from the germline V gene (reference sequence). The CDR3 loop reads CASSPGLAGVEQYF. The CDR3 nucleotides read TGTGCCAGTTCCCCGGGGCTAGCGGGAGTCGAGCAGTACTTC.

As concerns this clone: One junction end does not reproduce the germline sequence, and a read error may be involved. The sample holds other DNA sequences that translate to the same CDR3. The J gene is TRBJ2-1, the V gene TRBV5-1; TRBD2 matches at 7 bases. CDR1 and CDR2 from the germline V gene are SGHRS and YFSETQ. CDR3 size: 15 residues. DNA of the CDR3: TGCGCCAGCAGCTTGGAGGCTAGCGGTTTCAATGAGCAATTCTTC. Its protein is CASSLEASGFNEQFF.

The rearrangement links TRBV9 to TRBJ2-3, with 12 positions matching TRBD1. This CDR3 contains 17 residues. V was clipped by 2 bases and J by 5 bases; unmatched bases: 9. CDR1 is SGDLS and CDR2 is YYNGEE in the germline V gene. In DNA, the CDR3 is TGTGCCAGCAGCGTCCCCCGGGACAGGGGGCCTAAAGATACGCAGTATTTT. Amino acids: CASSVPRDRGPKDTQYF.

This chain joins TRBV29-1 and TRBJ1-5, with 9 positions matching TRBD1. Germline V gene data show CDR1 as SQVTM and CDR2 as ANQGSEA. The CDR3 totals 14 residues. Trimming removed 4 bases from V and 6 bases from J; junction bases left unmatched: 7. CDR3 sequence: CSVALGQGTQPQHF. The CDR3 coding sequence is TGCAGCGTTGCATTGGGACAGGGCACTCAGCCCCAGCATTTT.

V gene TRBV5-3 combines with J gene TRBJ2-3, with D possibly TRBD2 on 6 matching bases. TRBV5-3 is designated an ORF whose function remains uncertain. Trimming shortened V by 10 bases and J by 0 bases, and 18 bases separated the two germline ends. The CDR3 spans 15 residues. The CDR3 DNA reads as TGTGCCCTTTCCCTCGCGGGACGGAGCACAGATACGCAGTATTTT. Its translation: CALSLAGRSTDTQYF.

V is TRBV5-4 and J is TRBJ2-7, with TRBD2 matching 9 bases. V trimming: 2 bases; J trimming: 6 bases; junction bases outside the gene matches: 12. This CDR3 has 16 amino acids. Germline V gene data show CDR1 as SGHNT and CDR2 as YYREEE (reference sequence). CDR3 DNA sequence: TGTGCCAGCAGCTTAAAACTAGCGGGCCCCCTCGGCGAGCAGTACTTC. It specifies CASSLKLAGPLGEQYF.

The CDR3 nucleotides read TGTGCCAGCAGCCTCGGGACTAGCGGGATGGGAGAGACCCAGTACTTC. This encodes CASSLGTSGMGETQYF. The chain is built from TRBV6-2 or TRBV6-3 and TRBJ2-5; 13 bases align to TRBD2. V trimming: 6 bases; J trimming: 4 bases; junction bases outside the gene matches: 8. The germline V gene has CDR1 MNHEY and CDR2 SVGEGT. CDR3 size: 16 residues.